The source of this TCR beta chain is a study of T cell repertoires in cytomegalovirus infection. TCRdb re-called the reads with MiXCR, one entry per CDR3 protein. The table lists about 140,000 distinct CDR3 sequences, 32% of them singletons. V lost 3 bases to trimming and J lost 6 bases; unmatched junction nucleotides: 7. Germline V gives CDR1 SGHNT, CDR2 YYREEE (reference sequence). This CDR3 has 14 residues. This clonotype rates as medium-sized. The antigen remains unidentified. This TCR was recovered from a human donor in good health (CMV status not recorded). Some clones in this sample may be carry-over from other donors' samples. The sequences come from CD8+ T cells from cultured PBMCs, collected from culture after CMV antigen stimulation. The rearrangement joins TRBV5-4 to TRBJ2-7; 9 positions agree with TRBD1. Here the CDR3 reads CASSSPGQGGEQYF. Written as DNA, the CDR3 is TGTGCCAGCAGCTCCCCGGGACAGGGCGGCGAGCAGTACTTC.